The 19 T cell receptor beta chains below come from one sample, sequenced in a study of blood T cell repertoires in COVID-19. TCRdb keeps only in-frame clones here, not all; method: immunoSEQ multiplex PCR. The data hold about 150,000 clones, with roughly 71% observed a single time. The sequencing sample was made of peripheral blood. Receptor source: a woman of 80 years or more with acute or convalescent COVID-19.

The gene calls are TRBV5-1 and TRBJ2-7; TRBD1 is a possible D gene (5 bases). V dropped 0 bases and J dropped 2 bases, with 9 bases sitting between them. The CDR3 extends over 14 amino acids. Per germline, CDR1 SGHRS and CDR2 YFSETQ. DNA of the CDR3: TGCGCCAGCAGCTTGGCCCCAGGGCCCTACGAGCAGTACTTC. Protein product: CASSLAPGPYEQYF.

J is TRBJ2-2 and V is TRBV7-9; D possibly corresponds to TRBD1 (6 bases). The germline CDR1 and CDR2 sequences are SEHNR and FQNEAQ (reference sequence). The CDR3 totals 16 residues. The V end was cut by 2 bases, the J end by 0 bases, with 10 bases between. CDR3 coding DNA: TGTGCCAGCAGCTTAAGGACAGTTTCGAACACCGGGGAGCTGTTTTTT. This sequence encodes CASSLRTVSNTGELFF. Drawing the rest from reference TRBV7-9 and TRBJ2-2, the complete variable domain is DTGVSQNPRHKITKRGQNVTFRCDPISEHNRLYWYRQTLGQGPEFLTYFQNEAQLEKSRLLSDRFSAERPKGSFSTLEIQRTEQGDSAMYLCASSLRTVSNTGELFFGEGSRLTVL.

The chain uses TRBV5-6 and TRBJ1-4; 8 bases are a match to TRBD1. The CDR3 runs to 14 residues. Germline V CDR1 and CDR2: SGHDT, YYEEEE. The trim removed 4 bases at V and 3 bases at J, leaving 2 bases unmatched. CDR3 in amino acids: CASSQGAANEKLFF. In nucleotides, the CDR3 is TGTGCCAGCAGCCAGGGGGCGGCTAATGAAAAACTGTTTTTT.

The chain links TRBV3-1 (or the pseudogene TRBV3-2) to TRBJ2-1; 7 bases align to TRBD2. The J segment lost 9 bases and the V segment lost 2 bases, leaving 13 bases of the junction unmatched. CDR3 length: 16 residues. Germline V gene sequence: CDR1 LGHDT, CDR2 YNNKEL (reference sequence). CDR3 coding DNA: TGTGCCAGCAGCCAAATTGGGCGGGAGTTCTTGGGTGAGCAGTTCTTC. Translated: CASSQIGREFLGEQFF.

The rearrangement joins TRBV5-8 to TRBJ1-3, with D tentatively TRBD1 (6 bases). This CDR3 is built from 17 residues. Trimming pared 1 base from V and 0 bases from J, leaving 14 bases between. CDR1 is SGHTS and CDR2 is YDEGEE in the germline V gene. DNA for the CDR3: TGTGCCAGCAGCTTGTTTGTTGCAGGGGCCTCTGGAAACACCATATATTTT. It yields the protein CASSLFVAGASGNTIYF.

J is TRBJ1-2 and V is TRBV19; D gene ambiguous. The V gene lost 6 bases and the J gene lost 6 bases, with 14 bases spanning the gap. Germline lookup yields CDR1 LNHDA and CDR2 SQIVND (reference sequence). CDR3 length: 13 residues. The CDR3 DNA reads TGTGCCAGTAGCCTCGCGGCGGGGAATGGCTACACCTTC. Translated, it gives CASSLAAGNGYTF.

This clone was detected only a few times. The chain employs TRBV10-3 and TRBJ1-1; D gene unclear. CDR3 length: 13 amino acids. Between the trimmed V and J ends, which lost 0 bases and 2 bases, there was a span of 4 bases. Germline CDR1 ENHRY, CDR2 SYGVKD. CDR3 sequence (DNA): TGTGCCATCAGTGAGTCGTCAAACACTGAAGCTTTCTTT. The encoded protein is CAISESSNTEAFF.

The chain joins TRBV12-3 or TRBV12-4 to TRBJ2-2; TRBD1 might be the D (5 bases). V lost 10 bases to trimming and J lost 2 bases, with 8 bases between them. This CDR3 has 12 residues. CDR3: CATGHNTGELFF. DNA of the CDR3: TGTGCCACAGGACACAACACCGGGGAGCTGTTTTTT.

V and J are TRBV11-2 and TRBJ2-7, with TRBD1 as a possible D gene (6 bases). Trimming pared 5 bases from V and 4 bases from J, leaving 9 bases between. The CDR3 loop spans 12 amino acids. Germline values: CDR1 SGHAT, CDR2 FQNNGV. CDR3 residues: CASSADRYEQYF. CDR3 in DNA: TGTGCCAGCAGCGCCGACAGGTACGAGCAGTACTTC.

This clone has a handful of counts. The genes are TRBV11-2 and TRBJ1-2, with a possible D match to TRBD1 (5 bases). V was shortened by 5 bases and J by 4 bases, with 11 bases between the two germline ends. The germline V gene has CDR1 SGHAT and CDR2 FQNNGV. The CDR3 covers 13 residues. CDR3 in amino acids: CASSRGGTYGYTF. CDR3 nucleotides: TGTGCCAGCAGCCGGGGGGGTACCTATGGCTACACCTTC.

The V gene is TRBV7-8, the J gene TRBJ1-1; D perhaps matches TRBD1 (6 bases). The CDR3 covers 13 residues. CDR1 SGHVS and CDR2 FQNEAQ come from the germline V gene. Trimming took off 4 bases at V and 1 base at J, with 7 bases between the two ends. DNA for the CDR3: TGTGCCAGCAGCTGGACAGAGAACACTGAAGCTTTCTTT. As protein: CASSWTENTEAFF.

The J gene is TRBJ1-1, the V gene TRBV18, with D possibly matching TRBD1 (6 bases). There are 15 residues in the CDR3. V shed 4 bases and J shed 1 base, with 13 bases lying between them. Germline-derived CDR1 and CDR2 are KGHSH and LQKENI. The CDR3 DNA reads TGTGCCAGCTCACATGGGGGCGTCGGGAACACTGAAGCTTTCTTT. It encodes CASSHGGVGNTEAFF.

V is TRBV5-1 and J is TRBJ1-4; a weak D match, TRBD1 (5 bases). CDR1 is SGHRS and CDR2 is YFSETQ in the germline V gene. This CDR3 has 14 amino acids. Deletions cut 4 bases from V and 7 bases from J, with 14 bases between. The CDR3 nucleotides read TGCGCCAGCAGCCCCGGGCAGGGCGGTGAAAAACTGTTTTTT. Residues: CASSPGQGGEKLFF. The full variable domain, rest sourced from reference TRBV5-1 and TRBJ1-4, is KAGVTQTPRYLIKTRGQQVTLSCSPISGHRSVSWYQQTPGQGLQFLFEYFSETQRNKGNFPGRFSGRQFSNSRSEMNVSTLELGDSALYLCASSPGQGGEKLFFGSGTQLSVL.

The chain employs TRBV4-1 and TRBJ2-5; 7 bases line up with TRBD2. Losses at the gene ends were 0 bases for V and 1 base for J; bases not matched to a gene: 11. CDR3 size: 18 residues. The germline V gene has CDR1 MGHRA and CDR2 YSYEKL. CDR3 residues: CASSQDLVVAGAQETQYF. The CDR3 DNA reads TGCGCCAGCAGCCAAGATCTGGTAGTTGCGGGAGCCCAAGAGACCCAGTACTTC.

This clone was seen more than once but under ten times. The V call is TRBV3-1 (or the pseudogene TRBV3-2), the J call TRBJ2-5; D may be TRBD2 (6 bases). This CDR3 is built from 14 residues. Trimming took off 4 bases at V and 4 bases at J, with 13 bases between the two ends. Germline lookup yields CDR1 LGHDT and CDR2 YNNKEL (reference sequence). The CDR3 nucleotides read TGTGCCAGCAGCCGACGCGGGACTTTAGAGACCCAGTACTTC. This encodes CASSRRGTLETQYF.

The CDR3 nucleotides are TGCAGCGTTGATACAGGGGGTCGGGGCACTGAAGCTTTCTTT. Translation gives CSVDTGGRGTEAFF. The V gene is TRBV29-1, the J gene TRBJ1-1; 8 bases agree with TRBD1. CDR1 and CDR2 (germline): SQVTM, ANQGSEA. The CDR3 has 14 residues. The junction had 7 bases not matched to a gene; V was cut back by 3 bases and J by 4 bases.

V usage is TRBV15 and J usage is TRBJ1-5; D may be TRBD1 (6 bases). In germline, CDR1 is LNHNV, CDR2 YYDKDF (reference sequence). The ends were cut back, 2 bases at V and 0 bases at J, with 14 bases in the middle. The CDR3 consists of 17 residues. In DNA form, the CDR3 reads TGTGCCACCAGCAGACCAGGGGCGGCGAGTAGCAATCAGCCCCAGCATTTT. This translates into CATSRPGAASSNQPQHF.

As DNA, the CDR3 is TGTGCCAGCAGCCCCGGTGGTCGCTCTAATGAAAAACTGTTTTTT. It specifies CASSPGGRSNEKLFF. V is TRBV7-2 and J is TRBJ1-4, with D uncertain. Between the trimmed V and J ends, which lost 5 bases and 3 bases, there was a span of 13 bases. The CDR3 has 15 residues. The germline V gene has CDR1 SGHTA and CDR2 FQGNSA. The full variable domain, completed using reference TRBV7-2 and TRBJ1-4, is GAGVSQSPSNKVTEKGKDVELRCDPISGHTALYWYRQSLGQGLEFLIYFQGNSAPDKSGLPSDRFSAERTGGSVSTLTIQRTQQEDSAVYLCASSPGGRSNEKLFFGSGTQLSVL.

The chain combines TRBV6-5 with TRBJ2-7; possible D gene TRBD1, 6 bases. The CDR3 is 14 residues long. V was cut by 4 bases and J by 9 bases, with 19 bases left in between. From germline, CDR1 is MNHEY and CDR2 SVGAGI. CDR3 amino acids: CASSLDRINYRQYF. The CDR3 bases are TGTGCCAGCAGTTTAGACAGGATAAACTATCGGCAGTACTTC.